These 2 T cell receptor beta chains were all obtained from the same sample, sequenced in a study of CD8 T cells in ankylosing spondylitis. TCRdb recomputed calls from the 5' RACE reads with MiXCR, one row per CDR3 protein. The sample yields under 300,000 distinct CDR3 sequences, approximately 9% seen once. Sequencing was carried out using blood, either unsorted or a sorted T cell fraction (not recorded which). Receptors originate from a male donor with ankylosing spondylitis or in good health (not recorded which).

This clonotype came up many times. The chain is built from TRBV9 and TRBJ2-7, with D perhaps TRBD1 (5 bases). CDR1 and CDR2 (germline): SGDLS, YYNGEE. The V gene lost 0 bases and the J gene lost 3 bases, with 10 bases spanning the gap. This CDR3 contains 14 residues. The CDR3 sequence is CASSVALGDYEQYF. The CDR3 nucleotides read TGTGCCAGCAGCGTAGCTCTAGGGGACTACGAGCAGTACTTC.

This clonotype was detected many times. This chain links TRBV20-1 with TRBJ1-6; D is possibly TRBD1 (5 bases). CDR1 and CDR2 from the germline V gene are DFQATT and SNEGSKA (reference sequence). With 0 bases removed from V and 6 bases from J, the gap between germline ends came to 12 bases. The CDR3 length is 15 residues. The CDR3 DNA is TGCAGTGCTAGAGATTTCAAAGGGGTTAATTCACCCCTCCACTTT. Translated: CSARDFKGVNSPLHF.